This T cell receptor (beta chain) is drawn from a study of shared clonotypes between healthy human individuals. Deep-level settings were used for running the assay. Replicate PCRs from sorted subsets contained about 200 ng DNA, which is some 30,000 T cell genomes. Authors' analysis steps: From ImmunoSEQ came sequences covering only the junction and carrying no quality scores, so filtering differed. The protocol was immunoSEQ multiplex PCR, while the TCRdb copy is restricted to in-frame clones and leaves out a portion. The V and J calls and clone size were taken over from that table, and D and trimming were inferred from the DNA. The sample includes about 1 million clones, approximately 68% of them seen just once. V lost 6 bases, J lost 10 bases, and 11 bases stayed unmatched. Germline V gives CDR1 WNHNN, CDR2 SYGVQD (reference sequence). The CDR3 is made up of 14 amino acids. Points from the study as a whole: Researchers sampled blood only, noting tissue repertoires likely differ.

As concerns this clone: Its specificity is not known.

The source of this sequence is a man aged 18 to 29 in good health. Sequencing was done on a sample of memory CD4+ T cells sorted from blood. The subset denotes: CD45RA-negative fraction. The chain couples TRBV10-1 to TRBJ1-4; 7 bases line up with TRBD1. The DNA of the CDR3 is TGCGCCAGCAGCCTGGGGACAGAGGGGTCAAAACTGTTTTTT. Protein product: CASSLGTEGSKLFF.